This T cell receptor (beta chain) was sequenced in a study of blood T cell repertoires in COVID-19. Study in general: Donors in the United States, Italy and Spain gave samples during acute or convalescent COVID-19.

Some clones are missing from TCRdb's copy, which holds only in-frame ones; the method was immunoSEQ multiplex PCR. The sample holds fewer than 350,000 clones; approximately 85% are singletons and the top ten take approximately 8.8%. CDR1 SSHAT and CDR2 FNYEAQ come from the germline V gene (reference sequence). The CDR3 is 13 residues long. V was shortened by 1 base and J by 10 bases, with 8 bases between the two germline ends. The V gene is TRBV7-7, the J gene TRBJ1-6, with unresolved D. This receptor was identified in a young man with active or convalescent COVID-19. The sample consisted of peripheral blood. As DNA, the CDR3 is TGTGCCAGCAGCTTAGGCGGGAACTCACCCCTCCACTTT. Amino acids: CASSLGGNSPLHF.